This entry describes one TCR beta chain. TCRdb's copy holds only in-frame clones and misses some; the assay was immunoSEQ multiplex PCR. This table has over 35,000 clones, over 80% appearing once. This sample is drawn from a study of T cell changes during pregnancy in multiple sclerosis. Germline CDR1 and CDR2: MDHEN and SYDVKM. The length of the CDR3 is 12 residues. Trimming stripped 3 bases from V and 5 bases from J, with 6 bases between. The chain combines TRBV28 with TRBJ2-3, with D unresolved. This clonotype was obtained from a female donor in good health, enrolled as a control in a pregnancy study. Sequencing used CD4+ T cells from peripheral blood mononuclear cells, obtained in the third trimester of pregnancy. CDR3 residues: CASSFLRDTQYF. The CDR3 DNA follows: TGTGCCAGCAGTTTTCTTAGAGATACGCAGTATTTT.